The 4 T cell receptor beta chains below come from one sample, sequenced in a study of T cells after yellow fever vaccination. TCRdb redid the calling of the 5' RACE reads with MiXCR, one entry per CDR3 protein. The sample records approximately 600,000 distinct CDR3 sequences, 9% to 15% being singletons. The sample in question was PBMCs, obtained on the day of the yellow fever booster vaccination. The source of these receptors is a man younger than 45 who received the YFV17D yellow fever vaccine.

The rearrangement uses TRBV20-1 and TRBJ2-1; D not resolved. V was trimmed by 6 bases and J by 0 bases, leaving 9 bases between them. The CDR3 length is 13 residues. CDR1 DFQATT and CDR2 SNEGSKA come from the germline V gene (reference sequence). The CDR3 protein is CSAQKSSYNEQFF. DNA for the CDR3: TGCAGTGCCCAGAAGAGCTCCTACAATGAGCAGTTCTTC.

The genes are TRBV10-2 and TRBJ2-1; D is perhaps TRBD1 (5 bases). The V gene's germline CDR1 is WSHSY and CDR2 SAAADI. Trimming stripped 7 bases from V and 7 bases from J, with 11 bases between. This CDR3 spans 12 amino acids. The CDR3 here is CASMTRVNEQFF. In nucleotides, the CDR3 is TGCGCCAGCATGACCAGGGTTAATGAGCAGTTCTTC.

The J gene is TRBJ1-1, the V gene TRBV5-1; a weak D match, TRBD1 (6 bases). V dropped 4 bases and J dropped 0 bases, with 13 bases sitting between them. Germline CDR1 reads SGHRS; CDR2 reads YFSETQ. This CDR3 has 15 residues. CDR3 DNA: TGCGCCAGCAGCAGACAAGGACAGATGAACACTGAAGCTTTCTTT. This sequence encodes CASSRQGQMNTEAFF.

The V call is TRBV20-1, the J call TRBJ2-4, with TRBD1 matching 10 bases. The germline CDR1 and CDR2 sequences are DFQATT and SNEGSKA (reference sequence). The CDR3 runs 18 residues. V shed 1 base and J 8 bases; nucleotides not matched to a gene: 17. The CDR3 coding sequence is TGCAGTGCTAGAGCACTACGACACCGGGACAGGGGATACGACATTCAGTACTTC. Its translation is CSARALRHRDRGYDIQYF.